This T cell receptor (beta chain) was documented in a study of vaccination and CD4 T cells after COVID-19. Study as a whole: Participants were given two doses of BNT162b2 or mRNA-1273 vaccine.

The germline gives CDR1 MRHNA, CDR2 SNTAGT. Trimming removed 5 bases from V and 7 bases from J; junction bases left unmatched: 18. The CDR3 has 17 residues. A note on this clonotype: Its antigen is undetermined.

As to treatment: roughly 10-day PBMC culture with coronavirus spike peptide pools or control peptides (ViraFEST assay). The Oncomine TCR Beta short-read assay sequenced DNA from cultured CD4+ T cells. TCRdb processed the PCR reads anew with MiXCR; each CDR3 protein has one entry. Of over 7,500 distinct CDR3 sequences in the sample, approximately 27% were seen once. Study results and limitations: Convalescent patients had 304 of 307 vaccine-specific clones showing spike mono-reactivity.

Material: CD4+ T cells from blood, cultured in vitro, obtained after SARS-CoV-2 vaccination. The source of this sequence is a human donor who had recovered from COVID-19. The chain joins TRBV6-4 to TRBJ2-3, with 7 bases lining up with TRBD2. The CDR3 reads CASSLHSGPTLGNTQYF. The CDR3 DNA sequence: TGTGCCAGCAGTCTCCATAGCGGGCCTACTCTAGGGAATACGCAGTATTTT.